These T cell receptor beta chains were read from a single sample in a study of T cells in Graves' hyperthyroidism and ophthalmopathy. TCRdb re-analysed the multiplex PCR reads in MiXCR, keeping a single row per CDR3 protein. The data contain roughly 500,000 distinct CDR3 sequences, approximately 14% of them seen just once; the ten biggest clones take up about 5.8%. The material sequenced was blood. Source of these receptors: a woman aged 25 to 39 with Graves' hyperthyroidism that later progressed to Graves' ophthalmopathy. Both conserved end residues are part of each CDR3. Each record gives: D gene, clone size, V gene, J gene, CDR3 protein, CDR3 DNA. A D gene is named only where the DNA matches it firmly. Size is omitted from some rows. Given values are once, few, many or a class for expanded clones.

D: .; size: many; V: TRBV12-3/TRBV12-4; J: TRBJ1-2; CDR3: CASFNFLGDGYTF; DNA: TGTGCCAGCTTCAATTTTTTAGGCGATGGCTACACCTTC
D: .; size: many; V: TRBV7-2; J: TRBJ1-6; CDR3: CASSPTPHTNNSPLHF; DNA: TGTGCCAGCAGCCCAACCCCCCACACCAATAATTCACCCCTCCACTTT
D: .; size: few; V: TRBV5-1; J: TRBJ1-4; CDR3: CASSDTGTQNEKLFF; DNA: TGCGCCAGCAGCGATACCGGGACGCAAAATGAAAAACTGTTTTTT
D: .; size: .; V: TRBV30; J: TRBJ1-6; CDR3: CAWRGREVHNSPLHF; DNA: TGTGCCTGGAGGGGCCGAGAGGTACATAATTCACCCCTCCACTTT
D: .; size: many; V: TRBV5-5; J: TRBJ1-2; CDR3: CASSLDRIYGYTF; DNA: TGTGCCAGCAGCCTTGACAGGATCTATGGCTACACCTTC
D: TRBD2; size: .; V: TRBV11-1; J: TRBJ2-5; CDR3: CASSLGDSGLETQYF; DNA: TGTGCCAGCAGCTTGGGGGATAGCGGGTTGGAGACCCAGTACTTC
D: .; size: .; V: TRBV12-3/TRBV12-4; J: TRBJ2-3; CDR3: CASGSNTDTQYF; DNA: TGTGCCAGCGGGTCGAACACAGATACGCAGTATTTT
D: .; size: once; V: TRBV7-9; J: TRBJ1-2; CDR3: CASSLVAQDYGYTF; DNA: TGTGCCAGCAGCTTAGTTGCCCAAGACTATGGCTACACCTTC
D: .; size: many; V: TRBV24-1; J: TRBJ2-2; CDR3: CATSDSGTGTGELFF; DNA: TGTGCCACCAGTGACTCCGGGACCGGGACCGGGGAGCTGTTTTTT
D: .; size: many; V: TRBV7-8; J: TRBJ1-3; CDR3: CASSLGGRNSGNTIYF; DNA: TGTGCCAGCAGCTTGGGGGGACGCAACTCTGGAAACACCATATATTTT
D: .; size: few; V: TRBV18; J: TRBJ1-5; CDR3: CASSPLRGGGNQPQHF; DNA: TGTGCCAGCTCACCACTGCGTGGGGGGGGCAATCAGCCCCAGCATTTT
D: .; size: many; V: TRBV28; J: TRBJ1-2; CDR3: CASSVQVSVYGYTF; DNA: TGTGCCAGCAGTGTACAGGTCTCTGTCTATGGCTACACCTTC
D: TRBD1; size: .; V: TRBV6-1; J: TRBJ1-2; CDR3: CASRNPTGALLYGYTF; DNA: TGTGCCAGCAGAAACCCGACAGGGGCCCTTCTCTATGGCTACACCTTC
D: TRBD2; size: many; V: TRBV12-3/TRBV12-4; J: TRBJ2-3; CDR3: CASTSSGSPDTQYF; DNA: TGTGCCAGCACCAGTAGCGGGAGTCCAGATACGCAGTATTTT
D: TRBD2; size: .; V: TRBV12-3/TRBV12-4; J: TRBJ2-1; CDR3: CAGSLEAGGAYNKQFF; DNA: TGTGCCGGCAGTTTAGAGGCGGGGGGGGCCTACAATAAGCAGTTCTTC
D: .; size: many; V: TRBV7-8; J: TRBJ2-1; CDR3: CASRSLAWAYNEQFF; DNA: TGTGCCAGCAGATCCCTAGCGTGGGCCTACAATGAGCAGTTCTTC
D: TRBD1; size: many; V: TRBV15; J: TRBJ1-4; CDR3: CATSRRGPGTGNEKLFF; DNA: TGTGCCACCAGCAGGAGGGGCCCCGGGACAGGGAATGAAAAACTGTTTTTT
D: .; size: .; V: TRBV7-9; J: TRBJ1-5; CDR3: CASSSQGTSNQPQHF; DNA: TGTGCCAGCAGCTCACAGGGAACTAGCAATCAGCCCCAGCATTTT
D: TRBD2; size: many; V: TRBV6-1; J: TRBJ2-3; CDR3: CASSYPVAGSTDTQYF; DNA: TGTGCCAGCAGTTACCCAGTAGCGGGAAGCACAGATACGCAGTATTTT
D: TRBD2; size: many; V: TRBV30; J: TRBJ2-1; CDR3: CAWSVRPAGVINEQFF; DNA: TGTGCCTGGAGTGTACGGCCAGCGGGAGTAATAAATGAGCAGTTCTTC
D: .; size: many; V: TRBV30; J: TRBJ1-1; CDR3: CAWSPPVQRAFF; DNA: TGTGCCTGGAGTCCTCCTGTACAGCGGGCTTTCTTT
D: .; size: .; V: TRBV6-5; J: TRBJ1-2; CDR3: CASSFFGGEDGYTF; DNA: TGTGCCAGCAGTTTTTTCGGGGGGGAGGATGGCTACACCTTC
D: TRBD2; size: few; V: TRBV19; J: TRBJ2-2; CDR3: CAIVSPSGTGELFF; DNA: TGTGCCATAGTATCCCCTAGCGGCACCGGGGAGCTGTTTTTT
D: .; size: many; V: TRBV9; J: TRBJ1-1; CDR3: CASSVGGGANTEAFF; DNA: TGTGCCAGCAGCGTAGGTGGCGGGGCCAACACTGAAGCTTTCTTT
D: .; size: many; V: TRBV5-5; J: TRBJ2-3; CDR3: CASSSRDFTDTQYF; DNA: TGTGCCAGCAGCTCCCGGGACTTCACAGATACGCAGTATTTT
D: .; size: .; V: TRBV11-2; J: TRBJ2-1; CDR3: CASSSKDGVRNEQFF; DNA: TGTGCCAGCAGCTCGAAGGATGGAGTCAGGAATGAGCAGTTCTTC
D: .; size: few; V: TRBV18; J: TRBJ1-2; CDR3: CASSPSQGSQGGYTF; DNA: TGTGCCAGCTCACCAAGTCAGGGATCTCAGGGTGGCTACACCTTC
D: .; size: .; V: TRBV2; J: TRBJ1-2; CDR3: CASSEGGLSNYGYTF; DNA: TGTGCCAGCAGTGAAGGAGGGCTTTCAAACTATGGCTACACCTTC
D: .; size: .; V: TRBV25-1; J: TRBJ1-2; CDR3: CASSDFRLDYGYTF; DNA: TGTGCCAGCAGTGATTTCAGGTTGGACTATGGCTACACCTTC
D: .; size: .; V: TRBV29-1; J: TRBJ1-3; CDR3: CSVAPSSASSGNTIYF; DNA: TGCAGCGTTGCTCCGTCGTCCGCCTCCTCTGGAAACACCATATATTTT
D: .; size: many; V: TRBV9; J: TRBJ2-5; CDR3: CASSVQAGEQETQYF; DNA: TGTGCCAGCAGCGTACAAGCGGGTGAGCAAGAGACCCAGTACTTC
D: .; size: .; V: TRBV24-1; J: TRBJ1-1; CDR3: CATRDTGNTEAFF; DNA: TGTGCCACCAGGGACACTGGGAACACTGAAGCTTTCTTT